This T cell receptor (beta chain) was identified during a study of OX40 agonist ivuxolimab in advanced cancers. About the investigation overall: Ivuxolimab was an agonistic, fully human IgG2 monoclonal antibody directed against OX40 (CD134), a costimulatory receptor. Intravenous ivuxolimab was administered to patients every 2 weeks at six dose levels: 0.01, 0.1, 0.3, 1.5, 3 and 10 mg/kg. Among the approximately 50 dose-escalation patients, approximately 20 had hepatocellular carcinoma, approximately 15 melanoma, 9 renal cell carcinoma and 9 head and neck cancer. A male proportion of roughly 85% and a mean age of approximately 61 years, ranging from roughly 23 to 79, were recorded for the dose-escalation cohort. Patients were allowed to have had prior anti-PD-1, anti-PD-L1 or anti-CTLA-4 therapy, and approximately 39% of the dose-escalation patients had been treated with checkpoint inhibitors. Partial responses occurred in three dose-escalation patients: two with cutaneous melanoma and one with hepatocellular carcinoma. The purpose of peripheral TCRbeta sequencing was to test whether ivuxolimab changed TCR sequence diversity and led to clonal T-cell expansion. The paper covers the monotherapy dose-escalation part of the phase I ivuxolimab trial, which included N = 52 patients. Findings and caveats that apply to the study as a whole: Low levels of normalized T-cell clonal expansion were also seen in some nonresponding patients. After ivuxolimab, expanded clones were on average more numerous among CD8+ T cells than among CD4+ T cells. In partial responders in the 0.1-3.0 mg/kg groups, normalized peripheral clonal expansion was found to be among the lowest, especially among CD8+ T cells. At doses of 0.1 to 3.0 mg/kg, clonal expansion of both CD4+ and CD8+ T cells in blood was seen between baseline and week 6. The antigen specificity of the clonally expanded peripheral T cells was not determined.

The germline V gene supplies CDR1 SGHNT and CDR2 YENEEA. Including the terminal cysteine and phenylalanine, the CDR3 comprises 16 residues. Just the 48-base CDR3 DNA is kept, in frame starting at base 1. Germline trimming: 5 bases from V, 8 bases from J; junction bases outside gene matches: 13. For sequencing of the TCRbeta CDR3 region, genomic DNA was extracted from the sorted cells. The immunoSEQ Assay was used to sequence the TCRbeta CDR3 regions. Drawn from immuneACCESS, this table holds only the in-frame rearrangements with V and J called that TCRdb kept. Clones are partly lost; checked studies trace under half to an unresolved V gene and leave the rest unexplained. Recorded for this sample are 30,000 to 45,000 clones; roughly 91% of them occurred a single time. The ten largest clones add up to roughly 13% of the sample. Patients with a history of autoimmune disease or receiving systemic immunosuppression were excluded from the trial. Peripheral blood for TCR sequencing was drawn from every dose cohort at baseline, at cycle 4 day 1 and at cycle 7 day 1. The samples were taken from a phase I, first-in-human, multicenter, open-label dose-escalation trial of ivuxolimab. Adults with locally advanced or metastatic head and neck squamous cell, hepatocellular, melanoma or renal cell carcinoma were enrolled in the trial. CD4+ and CD8+ T cells were sorted separately from peripheral blood before TCR sequencing.

Notes on this clone: The antigen it recognizes is unknown. Per-base quality was not reported, and no clone a single base away is much larger than it.

The chain was built from TRBV11-3 and TRBJ2-1; TRBD1 agrees with 9 junctional bases. The source was CD4+ or CD8+ T cells sorted from blood, collected in a trial of the OX40 agonist ivuxolimab. This receptor was identified in an adult with an advanced solid tumor such as melanoma, head and neck, liver or kidney cancer. The DNA sequence is given as TGTGCCAGCAGCCCGCGCCCGGACAGGGGAAGGGATGAGCAGTTCTTC. This sequence encodes CASSPRPDRGRDEQFF.